The rows below give T cell receptor beta chains drawn from one sample of a study of T cells after yellow fever vaccination. Using its own MiXCR run on the 5' RACE reads, TCRdb lists one record per CDR3 protein. The repertoire holds about 260,000 distinct CDR3 sequences, with roughly 13% as singletons. Sample: CD4+ T cells sorted from PBMCs, taken 45 days after the yellow fever booster vaccination. All receptors derive from a man aged 25-45 years who received the YFV17D yellow fever vaccine. CDR3s include the opening cysteine and the closing phenylalanine or tryptophan. The D gene is left open where the match is weak. Size tells how often a clone was seen (once, few, many) or the class of an expanded clone, and some rows leave it out.

clone size: few
D gene: TRBD2
V gene: TRBV3-1
J gene: TRBJ2-5
CDR3 DNA: TGTGCCAGCAGCCAACCACTAGCGTCCCAAGAGACCCAGTACTTC
CDR3 protein: CASSQPLASQETQYF

clone size: NA
D gene: NA
V gene: TRBV11-2
J gene: TRBJ2-3
CDR3 DNA: TGTGCCAGCAGCTCGAGGTTTAGCGATACAGATACGCAGTATTTT
CDR3 protein: CASSSRFSDTDTQYF

clone size: many
D gene: TRBD2
V gene: TRBV12-3/TRBV12-4
J gene: TRBJ2-3
CDR3 DNA: TGTGCCAGCAGTTTACGGACTAGCGGGTATAGCACAGATACGCAGTATTTT
CDR3 protein: CASSLRTSGYSTDTQYF

clone size: many
D gene: TRBD1
V gene: TRBV29-1
J gene: TRBJ2-7
CDR3 DNA: TGCAGCGCTACCGGGACAGGGAACTCCGAGCAGTACTTC
CDR3 protein: CSATGTGNSEQYF

clone size: NA
D gene: NA
V gene: TRBV7-2
J gene: TRBJ2-1
CDR3 DNA: TGTGCCAGCAGCTTGAGCTCCTACAATGATCAGTTCTTC
CDR3 protein: CASSLSSYNDQFF

clone size: few
D gene: NA
V gene: TRBV28
J gene: TRBJ2-7
CDR3 DNA: TGTGCCAGCTTCGGGCCCTACGAGCAGTACTTC
CDR3 protein: CASFGPYEQYF

clone size: few
D gene: TRBD1
V gene: TRBV6-2/TRBV6-3
J gene: TRBJ2-5
CDR3 DNA: TGTGCCAGCAGCCACTATCCCGGGACAGGCAACGCGGAGACCCAGTACTTC
CDR3 protein: CASSHYPGTGNAETQYF

clone size: few
D gene: TRBD2
V gene: TRBV29-1
J gene: TRBJ2-3
CDR3 DNA: TGCAGCGTTGGTACGGGAGGCACCACAGATACGCAGTATTTT
CDR3 protein: CSVGTGGTTDTQYF

clone size: few
D gene: NA
V gene: TRBV7-3
J gene: TRBJ2-7
CDR3 DNA: TGTGCCAGCAGCGTGGTGGGGGGCGCGGACTACGAGCAGTACTTC
CDR3 protein: CASSVVGGADYEQYF

clone size: few
D gene: TRBD1
V gene: TRBV12-3/TRBV12-4
J gene: TRBJ1-2
CDR3 DNA: TGTGCCAGCAGCCTGACAGGGAAGCACTATGGCTACACCTTC
CDR3 protein: CASSLTGKHYGYTF

clone size: few
D gene: NA
V gene: TRBV20-1
J gene: TRBJ2-7
CDR3 DNA: TGCAGTGCTAGAGATCAGCGGCGGGCATCCTACGAGCAGTACTTC
CDR3 protein: CSARDQRRASYEQYF

clone size: few
D gene: TRBD1
V gene: TRBV5-1
J gene: TRBJ1-2
CDR3 DNA: TGCGCCAGCAGCAGGGGGCAAATTGGGGCGACCTATGGCTACACCTTC
CDR3 protein: CASSRGQIGATYGYTF

clone size: few
D gene: TRBD1
V gene: TRBV7-2
J gene: TRBJ2-3
CDR3 DNA: TGTGCCAGCAGTTTATCGGGACAGAGACGCACAGATACGCAGTATTTT
CDR3 protein: CASSLSGQRRTDTQYF

clone size: NA
D gene: TRBD1
V gene: TRBV27
J gene: TRBJ2-5
CDR3 DNA: TGTGCCAGCAGTTTCGGGACAGGGCGGGAGACCCAGTACTTC
CDR3 protein: CASSFGTGRETQYF

clone size: NA
D gene: NA
V gene: TRBV5-1
J gene: TRBJ2-5
CDR3 DNA: TGCGCCAGCAGCTTGGCCGGGGACCCAGGGGTAGGGGAGACCCAGTACTTC
CDR3 protein: CASSLAGDPGVGETQYF

clone size: few
D gene: NA
V gene: TRBV12-3/TRBV12-4
J gene: TRBJ1-1
CDR3 DNA: TGTGCCAGCAGTGGGGTGATGACTGAAGCTTTCTTT
CDR3 protein: CASSGVMTEAFF

clone size: few
D gene: TRBD2
V gene: TRBV7-6
J gene: TRBJ2-1
CDR3 DNA: TGTGCCAGCAGCTTCGGGGCGATGCCGGGAGGGTTCAATGAGCAGTTCTTC
CDR3 protein: CASSFGAMPGGFNEQFF

clone size: NA
D gene: NA
V gene: TRBV5-5
J gene: TRBJ2-1
CDR3 DNA: TGTGCCAGCAGCTTAGCTCTCAGCTCCTACAATGAGCAGTTCTTC
CDR3 protein: CASSLALSSYNEQFF

clone size: NA
D gene: NA
V gene: TRBV20-1
J gene: TRBJ1-1
CDR3 DNA: TGCAGTGCCTTAGGGGGGGGCCGGAACACTGAAGCTTTCTTT
CDR3 protein: CSALGGGRNTEAFF

clone size: many
D gene: NA
V gene: TRBV5-1
J gene: TRBJ2-7
CDR3 DNA: TGCGCCAGCAGCCTCGACGGCTACGAGCAGTACTTC
CDR3 protein: CASSLDGYEQYF

clone size: few
D gene: NA
V gene: TRBV6-5
J gene: TRBJ1-3
CDR3 DNA: TGTGCCAGCAGCCAGCGGGGGATAGGTGGAAACACCATATATTTT
CDR3 protein: CASSQRGIGGNTIYF

clone size: few
D gene: NA
V gene: TRBV5-1
J gene: TRBJ2-5
CDR3 DNA: TGCGCCAGCAGCCTCGGGACCACGGCTGAAGAGACCCAGTACTTC
CDR3 protein: CASSLGTTAEETQYF

clone size: few
D gene: TRBD2
V gene: TRBV28
J gene: TRBJ2-1
CDR3 DNA: TGTGCCAGCAGTCTACTAGCGGGTTCTCTCGCCTACAATGAGCAGTTCTTC
CDR3 protein: CASSLLAGSLAYNEQFF

clone size: few
D gene: NA
V gene: TRBV6-1
J gene: TRBJ2-1
CDR3 DNA: TGTGCCAGCAGTCGAGCGGGTTTCTCCTACAATGAGCAGTTCTTC
CDR3 protein: CASSRAGFSYNEQFF

clone size: NA
D gene: TRBD2
V gene: TRBV12-3/TRBV12-4
J gene: TRBJ2-7
CDR3 DNA: TGTGCCAGCAGTATTGGGGGAGGGCTTCGGGAGCAGTACTTC
CDR3 protein: CASSIGGGLREQYF

clone size: NA
D gene: TRBD2
V gene: TRBV20-1
J gene: TRBJ2-3
CDR3 DNA: TGCAGTGCTAGTACTACTAGCGGCGGTGGCACAGATACGCAGTATTTT
CDR3 protein: CSASTTSGGGTDTQYF

clone size: NA
D gene: TRBD2
V gene: TRBV7-8
J gene: TRBJ2-7
CDR3 DNA: TGTGCCAGCAGCCTGCTAACAGCGGGGGACGCCGGAGAGCAGTACTTC
CDR3 protein: CASSLLTAGDAGEQYF

clone size: few
D gene: NA
V gene: TRBV20-1
J gene: TRBJ1-1
CDR3 DNA: TGCAGTGCCGACCTGAACACTGAAGCTTTCTTT
CDR3 protein: CSADLNTEAFF

clone size: NA
D gene: NA
V gene: TRBV9
J gene: TRBJ2-1
CDR3 DNA: TGTGCCAGCAGCCGATCACCCAATCCGAATGAGCAGTTCTTC
CDR3 protein: CASSRSPNPNEQFF